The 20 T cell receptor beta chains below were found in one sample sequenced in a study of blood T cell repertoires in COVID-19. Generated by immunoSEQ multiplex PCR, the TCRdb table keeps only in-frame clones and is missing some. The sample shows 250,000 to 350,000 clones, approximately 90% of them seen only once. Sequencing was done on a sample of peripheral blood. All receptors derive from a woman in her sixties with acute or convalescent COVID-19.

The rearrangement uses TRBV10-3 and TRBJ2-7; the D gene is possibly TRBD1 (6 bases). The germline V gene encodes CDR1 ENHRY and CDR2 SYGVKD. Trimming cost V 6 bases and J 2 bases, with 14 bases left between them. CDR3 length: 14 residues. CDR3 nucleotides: TGTGCCATCAGGCCGGGACAAATGGCCTACGAGCAGTACTTC. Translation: CAIRPGQMAYEQYF.

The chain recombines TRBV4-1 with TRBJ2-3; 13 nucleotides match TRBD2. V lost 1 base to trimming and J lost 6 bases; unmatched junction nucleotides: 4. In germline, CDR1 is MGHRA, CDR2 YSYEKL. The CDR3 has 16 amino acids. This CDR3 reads CASSQVELAGGDTQYF. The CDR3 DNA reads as TGCGCCAGCAGCCAAGTCGAACTAGCGGGGGGGGATACGCAGTATTTT.

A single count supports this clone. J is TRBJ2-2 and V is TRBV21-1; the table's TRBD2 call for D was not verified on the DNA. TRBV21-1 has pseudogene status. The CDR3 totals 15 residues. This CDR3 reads CASSKGPGEWGELFF. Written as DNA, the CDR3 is TGTGCCAGCAGCAAAGGACCGGGGGAGTGGGGGGAGCTGTTTTTT.

The CDR3 DNA sequence: TGTGCCAGCAGTTTATCGCCCAGGGACTATGGCTACACCTTC. Residues: CASSLSPRDYGYTF. V gene TRBV27 combines with J gene TRBJ1-2, with TRBD1 as a possible D gene (5 bases). The CDR3 totals 14 residues. Trimming removed 0 bases at V and 3 bases at J, with 8 bases between. The germline CDR1 and CDR2 sequences are MNHEY and SMNVEV (reference sequence).

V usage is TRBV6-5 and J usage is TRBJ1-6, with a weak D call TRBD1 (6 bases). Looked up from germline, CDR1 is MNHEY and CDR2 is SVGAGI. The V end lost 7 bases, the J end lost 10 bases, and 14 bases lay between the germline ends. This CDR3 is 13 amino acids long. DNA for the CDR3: TGTGCCAGCACCGGACAGAATCGGTCACCCCTCCACTTT. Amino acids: CASTGQNRSPLHF.

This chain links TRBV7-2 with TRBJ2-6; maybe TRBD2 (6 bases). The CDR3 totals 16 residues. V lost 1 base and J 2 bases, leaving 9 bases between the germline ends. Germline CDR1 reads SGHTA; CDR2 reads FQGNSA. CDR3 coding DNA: TGTGCCAGCAGCTTAGGGCGGGGCACTGGGGCCAACGTCCTGACTTTC. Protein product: CASSLGRGTGANVLTF.

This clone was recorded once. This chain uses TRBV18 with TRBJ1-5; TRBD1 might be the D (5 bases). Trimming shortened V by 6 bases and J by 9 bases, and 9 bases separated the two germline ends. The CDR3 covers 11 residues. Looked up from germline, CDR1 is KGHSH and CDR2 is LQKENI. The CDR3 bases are TGTGCCAGCTCGCTTCAGGGGCCCCAGCATTTT. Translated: CASSLQGPQHF.

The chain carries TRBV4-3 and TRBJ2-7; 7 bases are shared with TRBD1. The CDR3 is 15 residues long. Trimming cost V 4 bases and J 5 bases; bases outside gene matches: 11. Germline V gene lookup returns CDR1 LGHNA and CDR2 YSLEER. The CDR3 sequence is CASSPRDRGANEQYF. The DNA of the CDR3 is TGCGCCAGCAGCCCTAGGGACAGAGGGGCCAACGAGCAGTACTTC.

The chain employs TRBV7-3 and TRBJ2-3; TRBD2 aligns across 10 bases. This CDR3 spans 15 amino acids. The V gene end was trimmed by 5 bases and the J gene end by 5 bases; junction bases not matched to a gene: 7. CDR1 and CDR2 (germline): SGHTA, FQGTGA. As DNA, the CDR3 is TGTGCCAGCAGCCCCTCCGGGACTAGCGTAGATACGCAGTATTTT. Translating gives CASSPSGTSVDTQYF.

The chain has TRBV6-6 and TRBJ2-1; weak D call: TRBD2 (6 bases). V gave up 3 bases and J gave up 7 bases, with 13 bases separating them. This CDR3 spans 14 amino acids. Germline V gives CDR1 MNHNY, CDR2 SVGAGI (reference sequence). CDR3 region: CASSYSGGENEQFF. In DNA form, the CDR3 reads TGTGCCAGCAGTTATAGCGGAGGGGAGAATGAGCAGTTCTTC.

CDR3 residues: CSVERDTDTQYF. The CDR3 DNA follows: TGCAGCGTCGAGAGGGACACAGATACGCAGTATTTT. The chain combines TRBV29-1 with TRBJ2-3; possibly TRBD2 for D (5 bases). This CDR3 has 12 amino acids. Trimming stripped 6 bases from V and 2 bases from J, with 9 bases between. Germline loops: CDR1 SQVTM, CDR2 ANQGSEA.

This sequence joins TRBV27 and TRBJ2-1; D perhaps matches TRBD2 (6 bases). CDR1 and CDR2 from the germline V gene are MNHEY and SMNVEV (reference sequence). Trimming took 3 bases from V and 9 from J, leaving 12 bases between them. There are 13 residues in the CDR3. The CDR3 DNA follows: TGTGCCAGCAGTTTTGGGGGAGGTGGTGAGCAGTTCTTC. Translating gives CASSFGGGGEQFF.

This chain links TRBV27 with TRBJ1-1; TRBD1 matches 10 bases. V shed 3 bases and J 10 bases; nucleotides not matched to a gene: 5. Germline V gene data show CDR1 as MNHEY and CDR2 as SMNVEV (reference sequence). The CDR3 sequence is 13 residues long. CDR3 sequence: CASSLSGQGGAFF. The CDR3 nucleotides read TGTGCCAGCAGTTTGTCCGGACAGGGGGGAGCTTTCTTT.

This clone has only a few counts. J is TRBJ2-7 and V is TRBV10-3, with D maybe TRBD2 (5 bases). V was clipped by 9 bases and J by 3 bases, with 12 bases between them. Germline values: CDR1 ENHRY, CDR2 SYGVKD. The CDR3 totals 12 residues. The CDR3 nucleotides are TGTGCCATAAGAGAGGGAGACTACGAGCAGTACTTC. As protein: CAIREGDYEQYF.

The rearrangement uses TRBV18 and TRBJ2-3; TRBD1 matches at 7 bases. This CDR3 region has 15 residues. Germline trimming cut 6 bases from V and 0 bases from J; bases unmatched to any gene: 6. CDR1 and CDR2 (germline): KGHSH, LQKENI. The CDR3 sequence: CASSTGESSTDTQYF. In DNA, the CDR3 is TGTGCCAGCTCTACAGGGGAGTCTAGCACAGATACGCAGTATTTT.

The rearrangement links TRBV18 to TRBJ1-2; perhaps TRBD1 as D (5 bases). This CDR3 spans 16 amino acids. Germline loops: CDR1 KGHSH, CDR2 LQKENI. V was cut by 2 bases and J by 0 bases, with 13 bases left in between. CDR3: CASSPTDSQANYGYTF. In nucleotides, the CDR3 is TGTGCCAGCTCACCAACCGACAGCCAAGCTAACTATGGCTACACCTTC.

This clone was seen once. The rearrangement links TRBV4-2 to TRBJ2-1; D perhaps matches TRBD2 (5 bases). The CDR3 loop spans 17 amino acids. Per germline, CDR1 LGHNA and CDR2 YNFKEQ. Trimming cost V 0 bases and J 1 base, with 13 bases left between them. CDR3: CASSQDRRVSSYNEQFF. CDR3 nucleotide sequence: TGTGCCAGCAGCCAAGATCGGCGGGTCAGTTCCTACAATGAGCAGTTCTTC.

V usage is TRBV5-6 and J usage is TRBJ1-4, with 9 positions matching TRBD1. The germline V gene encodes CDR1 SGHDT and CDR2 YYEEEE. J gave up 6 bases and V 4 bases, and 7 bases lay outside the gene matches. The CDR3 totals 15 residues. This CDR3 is CASSRIQGADEKLFF. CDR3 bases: TGTGCCAGCAGCCGAATACAGGGGGCGGATGAAAAACTGTTTTTT.

CDR3 region: CASSSRDRAEKLFF. CDR3 nucleotides: TGTGCCAGCAGCAGCCGGGACAGGGCAGAAAAACTGTTTTTT. The chain is built from TRBV3-1 (or the pseudogene TRBV3-2) and TRBJ1-4, with 9 bases lining up with TRBD1. Germline values: CDR1 LGHDT, CDR2 YNNKEL (reference sequence). The CDR3 sequence is 14 residues long. The V gene end was trimmed by 5 bases and the J gene end by 8 bases; junction bases not matched to a gene: 6.

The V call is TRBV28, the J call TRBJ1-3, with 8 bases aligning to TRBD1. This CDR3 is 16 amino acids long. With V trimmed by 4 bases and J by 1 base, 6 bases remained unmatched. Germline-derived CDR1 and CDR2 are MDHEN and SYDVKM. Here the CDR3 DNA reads TGTGCCAGCAGTTCCGGGACAGGTTGGTCTGGAAACACCATATATTTT. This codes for CASSSGTGWSGNTIYF.